This T cell receptor (beta chain) appears in the sequencing data of a study of blood T cells in healthy people across ages. This clonotype was observed a handful of times. What it binds is not known. Study-level findings and limits: Any changes in expanded clonotypes were possibly confounded, as donor CMV status remained unknown.

This CDR3 region has 14 residues. The V and J ends lost 6 bases and 5 bases, in that order; junction bases with no gene match: 10. Germline lookup yields CDR1 MNHEY and CDR2 SMNVEV (reference sequence). A J-beta primer mix and a sample-barcoded 5' primer were used in a second PCR of about 6 to 12 cycles. Unique molecular identifiers of 12 random nucleotides labeled each cDNA. TCRdb re-called the 5' RACE reads with MiXCR, one entry per CDR3 protein. This table holds some 1.5 million distinct CDR3 sequences, approximately 42% found once. Sample: blood. This sequence was found in a woman in her late teens or twenties in good health. The chain recombines TRBV27 with TRBJ2-7; TRBD2 matches at 7 bases. In nucleotides, the CDR3 is TGTGCCAGCAGGATAAGGGGAGGGGTAGACGAGCAGTACTTC. It codes for CASRIRGGVDEQYF.